The rows below give T cell receptor beta chains drawn from one sample of a study of cytomegalovirus exposure and HLA in healthy donors. The protocol was immunoSEQ multiplex PCR, while the TCRdb copy is restricted to in-frame clones and leaves out a portion. The repertoire holds roughly 70,000 clones, with 70% to 80% as singletons. Sequencing was carried out using PBMCs. All receptors derive from a man in his forties or fifties in good health and CMV-seronegative. CDR3s include the opening cysteine and the closing phenylalanine or tryptophan. A D gene is named only where the DNA matches it firmly. A row's size may be missing; if present it is once, few, many or a size class.

abundance	j_gene	v_gene	d_gene	CDR3aa	CDR3nt
-	TRBJ2-5	TRBV10-2	TRBD2	CASSDWGGIQETQYF	TGCGCCAGCAGTGATTGGGGGGGTATCCAAGAGACCCAGTACTTC
-	TRBJ1-1	TRBV5-1	-	CASSQTTRENTEAFF	TGCGCCAGCAGCCAAACCACCAGGGAGAACACTGAAGCTTTCTTT
-	TRBJ1-1	TRBV27	TRBD1	CASSQPPGQGGTEAFF	TGTGCCAGCAGTCAACCTCCGGGACAGGGGGGGACTGAAGCTTTCTTT
-	TRBJ2-1	TRBV2	TRBD2	CASTSAGGYNEQFF	TGTGCCAGCACTAGTGCGGGGGGATACAATGAGCAGTTCTTC
-	TRBJ1-1	TRBV9	-	CASSSRDSRANTEAFF	TGTGCCAGCAGCTCCCGGGACTCCAGGGCGAACACTGAAGCTTTCTTT
-	TRBJ2-4	TRBV27	TRBD2	CASSFIASGGQNIQYF	TGTGCCAGCAGTTTTATAGCTAGCGGTGGCCAAAACATTCAGTACTTC
-	TRBJ2-7	TRBV7-8	-	CASTGTNTYEQYF	TGTGCCAGCACCGGGACAAACACCTACGAGCAGTACTTC
-	TRBJ2-5	TRBV18	TRBD1	CASSLGQGETQYF	TGTGCCAGCTCACTAGGACAGGGAGAGACCCAGTACTTC
-	TRBJ2-7	TRBV9	TRBD2	CASSAGTSGYEQYF	TGTGCCAGCAGCGCCGGGACTAGCGGCTACGAGCAGTACTTC
-	TRBJ1-3	TRBV11-2	TRBD1	CASSLAGGGNTIYF	TGTGCCAGCAGCTTAGCAGGGGGTGGAAACACCATATATTTT
-	TRBJ1-2	TRBV28	TRBD1	CASSVSTGERGYTF	TGTGCCAGCAGCGTCTCGACAGGGGAGCGCGGCTACACCTTC
-	TRBJ1-6	TRBV28	TRBD1	CASSTPAGTGSSYNSPLHF	TGTGCCAGCAGTACCCCGGCCGGGACAGGGAGCTCCTATAATTCACCCCTCCACTTT
-	TRBJ2-7	TRBV4-1	-	CASSQYLGQTYEQYF	TGCGCCAGCAGCCAATATCTGGGGCAGACCTACGAGCAGTACTTC
-	TRBJ2-1	TRBV28	TRBD2	CASSFQSGRYNEQFF	TGTGCCAGCAGTTTCCAAAGCGGGAGGTACAATGAGCAGTTCTTC
once	TRBJ2-7	TRBV4-2	TRBD1	CASSQPGQPYEQYF	TGTGCCAGCAGCCAGCCGGGACAGCCCTACGAGCAGTACTTC
-	TRBJ1-1	TRBV30	-	CAWSHQMGHWVEAFF	TGTGCCTGGAGCCACCAAATGGGACACTGGGTTGAAGCTTTCTTT
-	TRBJ2-7	TRBV30	-	CAWSVQGSREQYF	TGTGCCTGGAGTGTACAGGGAAGTCGCGAGCAGTACTTC
-	TRBJ2-7	TRBV5-1	TRBD2	CASSPMTSGSREQYF	TGCGCCAGCAGCCCCATGACTAGCGGGAGTCGCGAGCAGTACTTC